This TCR beta chain comes out of a study of CD8 T cells in ankylosing spondylitis. Notes on the study in general: A motif in TCR beta, a set of roughly 8 highly homologous variants, appeared characteristic of ankylosing spondylitis blood. Disease-linked clones displayed a CD8+ phenotype and appeared relatively rarely in peripheral blood. According to the report, clones linked to the disease were significantly enriched in matched synovial fluid samples taken from ankylosing spondylitis patients.

With respect to this clonotype: Its antigen is still unknown.

TCRdb reanalysed the 5' RACE reads using MiXCR and keeps one entry per CDR3 protein. The sample shows fewer than 180,000 distinct CDR3 sequences, under 55% of them seen only once. Germline V gene data show CDR1 as SGHDN and CDR2 as FVKESK. V lost 1 base to trimming and J lost 4 bases, with 19 bases between them. This CDR3 region has 17 residues. The sequence came from a male donor with ankylosing spondylitis. Sequenced sample: synovial fluid, either unsorted or a sorted T cell fraction (not recorded which). The chain has TRBV14 and TRBJ1-2; D is unclear. Here the CDR3 reads CASSQVPSPHPRYGYTF. The CDR3 DNA reads TGTGCCAGCAGCCAAGTACCCAGTCCCCACCCCCGCTATGGCTACACCTTC.